Below, 17 T cell receptor beta chains from the same sample are listed, as sequenced in a study of blood T cell repertoires in COVID-19. Data came from immunoSEQ multiplex PCR; TCRdb stores just in-frame clones and leaves some out. This sample has roughly 140,000 clones, with roughly 88% found just once. Sequenced material: PBMCs or T cells enriched from blood (not recorded which). All receptors come from a woman in her 30s with acute COVID-19.

This sequence joins TRBV28 and TRBJ1-2, with D perhaps matching TRBD1 (5 bases). Trimming cost V 3 bases and J 8 bases, with 13 bases left between them. The CDR3 has 13 residues. Germline values: CDR1 MDHEN, CDR2 SYDVKM. The CDR3 spells CASSFYGAWGYTF. The CDR3 nucleotides read TGTGCCAGCAGTTTTTATGGGGCGTGGGGCTACACCTTC.

The V and J genes are TRBV5-1 and TRBJ2-7; 9 bases fit TRBD1. Germline V CDR1 and CDR2: SGHRS, YFSETQ. CDR3 length: 16 residues. Trimming removed 4 bases from V and 3 bases from J; junction bases left unmatched: 11. The CDR3 DNA reads TGCGCCAGCAGCCTCAAAATGGGACAGGGCTTCTACGAGCAGTACTTC. Translation: CASSLKMGQGFYEQYF. Full variable domain (remainder filled in from reference TRBV5-1 and TRBJ2-7): KAGVTQTPRYLIKTRGQQVTLSCSPISGHRSVSWYQQTPGQGLQFLFEYFSETQRNKGNFPGRFSGRQFSNSRSEMNVSTLELGDSALYLCASSLKMGQGFYEQYFGPGTRLTVT.

V is TRBV20-1 and J is TRBJ2-1; 8 bases fit TRBD1. The germline CDR1 and CDR2 sequences are DFQATT and SNEGSKA (reference sequence). CDR3 size: 15 residues. J lost 8 bases, V lost 3 bases, and 12 bases had no gene match. CDR3 DNA sequence: TGCAGTGCTAGTAGCAGGGGGCTCAAGTCCGATGAGCAGTTCTTC. Encoded protein: CSASSRGLKSDEQFF.

V is TRBV21-1 and J is TRBJ1-1; TRBD1, the table's D call, lacks a check against the DNA. TRBV21-1 is described as a pseudogene. The CDR3 has 15 amino acids. The CDR3: CASSPLGQLNTEAFF. The CDR3 bases are TGTGCCAGTTCGCCCCTTGGACAGTTGAACACTGAAGCTTTCTTT.

V gene TRBV10-3 combines with J gene TRBJ1-1; 8 bases line up with TRBD1. The junction had 15 bases not matched to a gene; V was cut back by 11 bases and J by 4 bases. The length of the CDR3 is 15 residues. The V gene's germline CDR1 is ENHRY and CDR2 SYGVKD. The CDR3 is CAARTGSGQSTEAFF. CDR3 nucleotides: TGTGCCGCCCGGACAGGGAGTGGACAGAGCACTGAAGCTTTCTTT.

V and J are TRBV3-1 (or the pseudogene TRBV3-2) and TRBJ1-4; a weak D match, TRBD1 (5 bases). Trimming pared 1 base from V and 6 bases from J, leaving 12 bases between. CDR3 length equals 15 residues. Germline assignment: CDR1 LGHDT and CDR2 YNNKEL (reference sequence). CDR3 DNA sequence: TGTGCCAGCAGCCAAGCCCAGGGTCAGGATGAAAAACTGTTTTTT. It encodes CASSQAQGQDEKLFF.

The genes are TRBV27 and TRBJ2-7, with D possibly TRBD2 on 5 matching bases. CDR1 and CDR2 from the germline V gene are MNHEY and SMNVEV (reference sequence). This CDR3 is 13 amino acids long. Trimming pared 0 bases from V and 5 bases from J, leaving 8 bases between. CDR3 in DNA: TGTGCCAGCAGTTTATCGACGGGGAACGAGCAGTACTTC. This gives the protein CASSLSTGNEQYF.

The chain employs TRBV11-2 and TRBJ1-2; 8 nucleotides agree with TRBD1. Trimming cost V 5 bases and J 8 bases; bases outside gene matches: 4. The CDR3 runs to 12 residues. Germline assignment: CDR1 SGHAT and CDR2 FQNNGV. The chain's CDR3 is CASSRTGFGYTF. CDR3 nucleotide sequence: TGTGCCAGCAGCCGGACAGGGTTCGGCTACACCTTC.

This chain uses TRBV6-2 or TRBV6-3 with TRBJ2-5; 9 nucleotides align to TRBD2. This CDR3 has 13 amino acids. The trim removed 2 bases at V and 7 bases at J, leaving 2 bases unmatched. Per germline, CDR1 MNHEY and CDR2 SVGEGT. The CDR3 nucleotides are TGTGCCAGCAGTTACGGCGGGGGGGGGACCCAGTACTTC. This translates into CASSYGGGGTQYF.

This rearrangement joins TRBV28 to TRBJ1-1; D is perhaps TRBD1 (5 bases). This CDR3 has 14 amino acids. V lost 2 bases to trimming and J lost 4 bases, with 11 bases between them. The germline gives CDR1 MDHEN, CDR2 SYDVKM. CDR3 nucleotide sequence: TGTGCCAGCAGTTTACAGGGAGGGACCACTGAAGCTTTCTTT. The encoded protein is CASSLQGGTTEAFF. Combining the CDR3 with reference TRBV28 and TRBJ1-1 gives the whole variable domain DVKVTQSSRYLVKRTGEKVFLECVQDMDHENMFWYRQDPGLGLRLIYFSYDVKMKEKGDIPEGYSVSREKKERFSLILESASTNQTSMYLCASSLQGGTTEAFFGQGTRLTVV.

V gene TRBV9 combines with J gene TRBJ2-1, with 10 positions matching TRBD2. CDR1 SGDLS and CDR2 YYNGEE come from the germline V gene. This CDR3 is built from 17 residues. Germline trimming cut 4 bases from V and 6 bases from J; bases unmatched to any gene: 13. The CDR3 is CASSSRGLAGVSNEQFF. The CDR3 DNA reads as TGTGCCAGCAGCTCCCGGGGCCTAGCGGGAGTAAGCAATGAGCAGTTCTTC.

The chain is built from TRBV28 and TRBJ1-6, with TRBD1 as a possible D gene (6 bases). CDR1 MDHEN and CDR2 SYDVKM come from the germline V gene. The CDR3 runs 14 residues. V was cut by 5 bases and J by 7 bases, with 12 bases left in between. CDR3 sequence reads: CASSPRGGNSPLHF. CDR3 sequence (DNA): TGTGCCAGCAGTCCGAGGGGGGGCAATTCACCCCTCCACTTT.

Only one count was recorded for this clone. V usage is TRBV28 and J usage is TRBJ2-7; no firm D call. This CDR3 is 13 amino acids long. Germline V lookup: CDR1 MDHEN, CDR2 SYDVKM. V was shortened by 1 base and J by 0 bases, with 4 bases between the two germline ends. The CDR3 reads CASSLYGSYEQYF. CDR3 sequence (DNA): TGTGCCAGCAGTTTATACGGCTCCTACGAGCAGTACTTC.

The rearrangement uses TRBV29-1 and TRBJ1-4; TRBD1 matches at 7 bases. J was trimmed by 4 bases and V by 4 bases; bases with no gene match: 6. The CDR3 loop spans 14 amino acids. CDR1 and CDR2 from the germline V gene are SQVTM and ANQGSEA. The CDR3 nucleotides read TGCAGCGTTGGCCGGACAGGACTTAATGAAAAACTGTTTTTT. Translation: CSVGRTGLNEKLFF.

V is TRBV5-1 and J is TRBJ2-1; the match to TRBD2 covers 11 bases. Germline CDR1 SGHRS, CDR2 YFSETQ. Trimming took 0 bases from V and 0 from J; bases not matched to a gene: 2. CDR3 size: 17 residues. The CDR3 DNA is TGCGCCAGCAGCTTGGGACTAGCGGGGTCCTCCTACAATGAGCAGTTCTTC. Translation: CASSLGLAGSSYNEQFF.

The CDR3 spells CASSLGAGGLNEQYF. The CDR3 region has the DNA TGCGCCAGCAGCTTGGGAGCGGGAGGGTTGAACGAGCAGTACTTC. V and J are TRBV5-1 and TRBJ2-7; TRBD2 agrees at 10 bases. Germline V gives CDR1 SGHRS, CDR2 YFSETQ. The CDR3 extends over 15 amino acids. With 0 bases clipped from V and 5 bases from J, the junction kept 5 bases outside the gene matches. The full variable domain, its missing parts supplied by reference TRBV5-1 and TRBJ2-7, is KAGVTQTPRYLIKTRGQQVTLSCSPISGHRSVSWYQQTPGQGLQFLFEYFSETQRNKGNFPGRFSGRQFSNSRSEMNVSTLELGDSALYLCASSLGAGGLNEQYFGPGTRLTVT.

The rearrangement uses TRBV4-3 and TRBJ2-7; 8 bases match TRBD2. CDR1 and CDR2 (germline): LGHNA, YSLEER. CDR3 length: 15 amino acids. Unmatched junction bases numbered 10, after V lost 2 bases and J lost 7 bases. The CDR3 here is CASSQTTGGKDEQYF. The CDR3 DNA sequence: TGCGCCAGCAGCCAAACCACGGGAGGGAAGGATGAGCAGTACTTC.